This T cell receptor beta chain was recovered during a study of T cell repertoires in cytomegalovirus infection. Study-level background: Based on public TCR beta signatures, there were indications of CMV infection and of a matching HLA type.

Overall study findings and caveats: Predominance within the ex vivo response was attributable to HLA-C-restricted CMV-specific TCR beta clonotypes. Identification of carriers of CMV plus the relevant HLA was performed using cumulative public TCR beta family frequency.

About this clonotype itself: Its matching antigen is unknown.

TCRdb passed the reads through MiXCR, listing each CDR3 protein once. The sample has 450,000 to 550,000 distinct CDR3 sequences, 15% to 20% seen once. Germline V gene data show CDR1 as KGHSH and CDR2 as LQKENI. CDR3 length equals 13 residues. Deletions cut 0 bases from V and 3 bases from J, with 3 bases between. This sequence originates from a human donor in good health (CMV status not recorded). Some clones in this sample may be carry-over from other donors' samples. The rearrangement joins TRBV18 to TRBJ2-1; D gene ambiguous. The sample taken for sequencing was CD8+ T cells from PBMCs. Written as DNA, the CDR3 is TGTGCCAGCTCACCACCAGTCTACAATGAGCAGTTCTTC. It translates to CASSPPVYNEQFF.